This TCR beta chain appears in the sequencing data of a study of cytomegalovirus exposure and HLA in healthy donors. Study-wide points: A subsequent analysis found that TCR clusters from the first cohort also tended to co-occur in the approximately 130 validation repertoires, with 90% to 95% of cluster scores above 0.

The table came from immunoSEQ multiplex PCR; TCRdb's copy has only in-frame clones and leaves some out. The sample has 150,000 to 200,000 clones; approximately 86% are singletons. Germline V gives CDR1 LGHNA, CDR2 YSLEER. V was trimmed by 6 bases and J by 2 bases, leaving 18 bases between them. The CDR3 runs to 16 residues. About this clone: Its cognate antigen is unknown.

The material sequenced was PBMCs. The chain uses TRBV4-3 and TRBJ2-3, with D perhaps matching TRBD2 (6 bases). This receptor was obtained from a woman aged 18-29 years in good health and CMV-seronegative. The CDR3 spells CASSRLGSGTTDTQYF. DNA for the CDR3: TGCGCCAGCAGTCGTCTCGGGAGCGGCACCACAGATACGCAGTATTTT.